The rows below give T cell receptor beta chains drawn from one sample of a study of shared clonotypes between healthy human individuals. The method was immunoSEQ multiplex PCR; TCRdb's version includes in-frame clones alone and lacks a portion of them. The table has roughly 2.1 million clones, about 93% seen once. Input material: naive CD8+ T cells from PBMCs. These receptors were taken from a man aged 18-30 years in good health. Some clones in this sample may be carry-over from other donors' samples. The CDR3 runs from the conserved cysteine through the conserved F or W. D genes are given only for firm matches. The size entry is marked missing in some rows and otherwise reads once, few, many or a size class.

d_gene	v_gene	len	j_gene	abundance	CDR3aa	CDR3nt
.	TRBV29-1	12	TRBJ2-1	few	CSVEFRYNEQFF	TGCAGCGTTGAATTCAGGTACAATGAGCAGTTCTTC
TRBD2	TRBV10-1	15	TRBJ2-7	.	CASSDTGTSGYEQYF	TGCGCCAGCAGTGACACCGGGACTAGCGGCTACGAGCAGTACTTC
.	TRBV7-9	9	TRBJ2-2	.	CASGGELFF	TGTGCCAGCGGCGGGGAGCTGTTTTTT
TRBD2	TRBV11-2	16	TRBJ2-1	.	CASSRTLAGGPSEQFF	TGTGCCAGCAGCAGAACACTAGCGGGAGGGCCAAGTGAGCAGTTCTTC
TRBD1	TRBV4-1	14	TRBJ2-7	.	CASSSQGASYEQYF	TGCGCCAGCAGTTCGCAGGGGGCCTCCTACGAGCAGTACTTC
.	TRBV9	13	TRBJ1-5	.	CASSLDQSQPQHF	TGTGCCAGCAGCTTAGACCAGAGTCAGCCCCAGCATTTT
.	TRBV7-9	13	TRBJ1-1	.	CASSPLNRDEAFF	TGTGCCAGCAGCCCACTTAACAGAGATGAAGCTTTCTTT
TRBD2	TRBV28	19	TRBJ2-1	.	CASSLRSSGMEPVYNEQFF	TGTGCCAGCAGTTTACGGTCTAGCGGGATGGAGCCGGTATACAATGAGCAGTTCTTC
TRBD2	TRBV13	17	TRBJ2-1	.	CASRYMTSGRVHNEQFF	TGTGCCAGCAGATATATGACTAGCGGGAGAGTTCACAATGAGCAGTTCTTC
.	TRBV28	12	TRBJ2-7	.	CASSPQNYEQYF	TGTGCCAGCAGTCCGCAAAACTACGAGCAGTACTTC
TRBD1	TRBV7-6	17	TRBJ2-1	.	CASSLALDRDPFNEQFF	TGTGCCAGCAGCTTAGCGCTGGACAGGGATCCCTTCAATGAGCAGTTCTTC
TRBD1	TRBV28	14	TRBJ1-5	.	CASSSTGGYQPQHF	TGTGCCAGCAGTTCGACAGGGGGGTATCAGCCCCAGCATTTT
TRBD2	TRBV27	15	TRBJ2-1	.	CASSLGGGRVNEQFF	TGTGCCAGCAGCCTGGGGGGCGGGAGGGTCAATGAGCAGTTCTTC
.	TRBV27	14	TRBJ2-2	.	CASSSGGPLEELFF	TGTGCCAGCAGTTCGGGCGGGCCTCTCGAGGAGCTGTTTTTT
.	TRBV27	15	TRBJ2-5	.	CASSWDGGRRETQYF	TGTGCCAGCAGTTGGGATGGGGGCAGGAGGGAGACCCAGTACTTC
.	TRBV7-6	17	TRBJ2-2	.	CASSLDRATSNTGELFF	TGTGCCAGCAGCTTAGATAGGGCCACTAGTAACACCGGGGAGCTGTTTTTT
.	TRBV7-9	14	TRBJ2-3	.	CASSLRRETDTQYF	TGTGCCAGCAGCTTAAGGCGGGAAACAGATACGCAGTATTTT
.	TRBV7-9	14	TRBJ2-5	once	CASSLARGEETQYF	TGTGCCAGCAGCTTAGCGCGAGGGGAAGAGACCCAGTACTTC
.	TRBV9	14	TRBJ1-6	.	CASRSTGPNSPLHF	TGTGCCAGCAGAAGCACTGGGCCTAATTCACCCCTCCACTTT
TRBD1	TRBV28	14	TRBJ2-3	.	CASRPDRDTDTQYF	TGTGCCAGCAGGCCCGACAGGGACACAGATACGCAGTATTTT
TRBD2	TRBV6-6	16	TRBJ2-1	.	CASSYLGGRVDNEQFF	TGTGCCAGCAGTTACCTGGGCGGGAGGGTGGACAATGAGCAGTTCTTC
TRBD2	TRBV9	16	TRBJ2-1	once	CASSVGDGRAVDEQFF	TGTGCCAGCAGCGTAGGGGACGGGAGGGCCGTAGATGAGCAGTTCTTC
TRBD2	TRBV5-1	16	TRBJ2-3	.	CASSPPRREGTDTQYF	TGCGCCAGCAGCCCGCCCAGGAGGGAGGGGACAGATACGCAGTATTTT
TRBD2	TRBV28	13	TRBJ2-5	.	CASSLGTKETQYF	TGTGCCAGCAGTTTGGGGACTAAAGAGACCCAGTACTTC
TRBD2	TRBV27	16	TRBJ2-2	.	CASSPPRGAGTGELFF	TGTGCCAGCAGTCCCCCCCGCGGAGCGGGAACCGGGGAGCTGTTTTTT
.	TRBV7-2	12	TRBJ2-2	once	CASSTWTGELFF	TGTGCCAGCAGCACCTGGACCGGGGAGCTGTTTTTT
TRBD2	TRBV5-6	15	TRBJ2-1	.	CASSTLAAAYNEQFF	TGTGCCAGCAGCACGCTAGCGGCCGCCTACAATGAGCAGTTCTTC
TRBD2	TRBV9	15	TRBJ2-3	.	CASSVGGSSTDTQYF	TGTGCCAGCAGCGTAGGCGGGAGCTCCACAGATACGCAGTATTTT
TRBD1	TRBV19	16	TRBJ1-1	once	CASSLGTVNLNTEAFF	TGTGCCAGTAGCCTGGGGACAGTGAATTTGAACACTGAAGCTTTCTTT